Presented here are 18 T cell receptor beta chains from one specimen sequenced in a study of cytomegalovirus exposure and HLA in healthy donors. Clones were sequenced by immunoSEQ multiplex PCR, and TCRdb holds only the in-frame ones, with some missing. The sample includes about 240,000 clones, around 88% seen only once; the top ten take 1% to 1.5%. Source material: PBMCs. The receptors originated from a woman between 25 and 40 years old in good health and CMV-seropositive.

This chain joins TRBV6-5 and TRBJ1-1; 9 positions match TRBD1. There are 14 residues in the CDR3. With 5 bases clipped from V and 5 bases from J, the junction kept 6 bases outside the gene matches. Looked up from germline, CDR1 is MNHEY and CDR2 is SVGAGI. The DNA for the CDR3 is TGTGCCAGCAGTAACGGACAGGGGAGAACTGAAGCTTTCTTT. It is translated as CASSNGQGRTEAFF.

The V gene is TRBV5-4, the J gene TRBJ1-1; maybe TRBD1 (5 bases). The length of the CDR3 is 15 residues. Germline V gene lookup returns CDR1 SGHNT and CDR2 YYREEE (reference sequence). V shed 3 bases and J shed 2 bases, with 14 bases lying between them. The CDR3 nucleotides are TGTGCCAGCAGCTGGGGGGTCTCGGCAAACACTGAAGCTTTCTTT. Amino acids: CASSWGVSANTEAFF. The full variable domain, with the rest looked up from reference TRBV5-4 and TRBJ1-1, is ETGVTQSPTHLIKTRGQQVTLRCSSQSGHNTVSWYQQALGQGPQFIFQYYREEENGRGNFPPRFSGLQFPNYSSELNVNALELDDSALYLCASSWGVSANTEAFFGQGTRLTVV.

This clone has a handful of counts. J is TRBJ2-5 and V is TRBV28; D may be TRBD1 (6 bases). Trimming removed 2 bases from V and 7 bases from J, with 14 bases in between. Germline V lookup: CDR1 MDHEN, CDR2 SYDVKM. This CDR3 contains 14 residues. CDR3 bases: TGTGCCAGCAGTTTACCAGGGGAATCGATGACCCAGTACTTC. Translated: CASSLPGESMTQYF.

The chain is built from TRBV11-2 and TRBJ2-3, with D possibly matching TRBD2 (6 bases). CDR1 is SGHAT, CDR2 FQNNGV, per germline. Trimming cost V 1 base and J 0 bases, with 11 bases left between them. The CDR3 length is 16 residues. The CDR3 DNA sequence: TGTGCCAGCAGCTTAGTGGCGGGAATTAGCACAGATACGCAGTATTTT. Protein: CASSLVAGISTDTQYF.

The chain recombines TRBV5-4 with TRBJ2-7; 10 nucleotides align to TRBD2. Looked up from germline, CDR1 is SGHNT and CDR2 is YYREEE (reference sequence). This CDR3 contains 15 residues. V lost 4 bases, J lost 4 bases, and 8 bases stayed unmatched. CDR3 DNA sequence: TGTGCCAGCAGCAGCACTAGCGGGGTTGCTTACGAGCAGTACTTC. Translating it yields CASSSTSGVAYEQYF.

This clone was recorded once. V is TRBV5-1 and J is TRBJ2-1; 9 nucleotides align to TRBD2. This CDR3 is 15 amino acids long. V gave up 4 bases and J gave up 6 bases; unmatched junction bases: 8. The germline V gene encodes CDR1 SGHRS and CDR2 YFSETQ. CDR3 in DNA: TGCGCCAGCAGCCCGAAGCGGGAGGACCCCAATGAGCAGTTCTTC. Its translation: CASSPKREDPNEQFF.

The rearrangement links TRBV2 to TRBJ1-3; a possible D gene is TRBD1 (6 bases). CDR3 length: 15 residues. V was shortened by 5 bases and J by 2 bases, with 13 bases between the two germline ends. CDR1 is SNHLY, CDR2 FYNNEI, per germline. For the CDR3, the DNA is TGTGCCAGCAGTCCCCCGGGGGGCCCTGGAAACACCATATATTTT. Its protein is CASSPPGGPGNTIYF.

The V gene is TRBV7-9, the J gene TRBJ2-5; 16 bases map to TRBD2. Trimming removed 5 bases from V and 0 bases from J; junction bases left unmatched: 6. This CDR3 comprises 18 residues. Germline loops: CDR1 SEHNR, CDR2 FQNEAQ (reference sequence). CDR3 in amino acids: CASSPGTSGREYQETQYF. In DNA, the CDR3 is TGTGCCAGCAGCCCCGGGACTAGCGGGAGGGAGTACCAAGAGACCCAGTACTTC.

The rearrangement uses TRBV7-2 and TRBJ1-2, with TRBD1 identical over 9 bases. The germline V gene encodes CDR1 SGHTA and CDR2 FQGNSA. The CDR3 contains 15 residues. Trimming removed 5 bases from V and 0 bases from J; junction bases left unmatched: 4. CDR3 nucleotide sequence: TGTGCCAGCAGCGACAGGGGGGAAGCTAACTATGGCTACACCTTC. This codes for CASSDRGEANYGYTF.

The chain employs TRBV19 and TRBJ2-1; TRBD1 aligns across 7 bases. Trimming at V came to 0 bases and at J to 4 bases, leaving 6 bases not matched to a gene. The CDR3 contains 16 residues. Germline CDR1 LNHDA, CDR2 SQIVND (reference sequence). CDR3 coding DNA: TGTGCCAGTAGTATAGATTGGCGACAGGGATACAATGAGCAGTTCTTC. Translating it yields CASSIDWRQGYNEQFF.

The rearrangement links TRBV28 to TRBJ1-5, with TRBD1 matching 8 bases. The V gene's germline CDR1 is MDHEN and CDR2 SYDVKM. The J segment lost 0 bases and the V segment lost 3 bases, leaving 7 bases of the junction unmatched. This CDR3 region has 17 residues. This CDR3 reads CASSFPGQVGSNQPQHF. CDR3 sequence (DNA): TGTGCCAGCAGTTTCCCGGGACAGGTTGGTAGCAATCAGCCCCAGCATTTT.

J is TRBJ2-7 and V is TRBV6-1; the D gene is possibly TRBD1 (6 bases). V was shortened by 3 bases and J by 2 bases, with 8 bases between the two germline ends. The CDR3 spans 13 residues. The germline gives CDR1 MNHNS, CDR2 SASEGT. In DNA, the CDR3 is TGTGCCAGCAGTGATCGGGACACCTACGAGCAGTACTTC. This gives the protein CASSDRDTYEQYF.

The chain combines TRBV10-3 with TRBJ2-7; D might be TRBD1 (7 bases). V dropped 10 bases and J dropped 0 bases, with 16 bases sitting between them. There are 14 residues in the CDR3. Looked up from germline, CDR1 is ENHRY and CDR2 is SYGVKD. The CDR3 nucleotides read TGTGCCACCGCGGCAGGGGGGACCTCCTACGAGCAGTACTTC. Its protein is CATAAGGTSYEQYF.

V and J are TRBV5-1 and TRBJ2-3; 7 nucleotides align to TRBD2. J gave up 1 base and V 3 bases, and 2 bases lay outside the gene matches. Germline V gene data show CDR1 as SGHRS and CDR2 as YFSETQ. CDR3 size: 14 residues. CDR3 DNA sequence: TGCGCCAGCAGCTCTCGGGAGGGCACAGATACGCAGTATTTT. Translated, it gives CASSSREGTDTQYF. The entire variable domain, with the rest obtained from reference TRBV5-1 and TRBJ2-3, is as follows: KAGVTQTPRYLIKTRGQQVTLSCSPISGHRSVSWYQQTPGQGLQFLFEYFSETQRNKGNFPGRFSGRQFSNSRSEMNVSTLELGDSALYLCASSSREGTDTQYFGPGTRLTVL.

This rearrangement joins TRBV19 to TRBJ2-1; D possibly corresponds to TRBD2 (5 bases). Trimming took off 1 base at V and 4 bases at J, with 11 bases between the two ends. The germline V gene has CDR1 LNHDA and CDR2 SQIVND (reference sequence). There are 15 residues in the CDR3. CDR3 in amino acids: CASSIATRAYNEQFF. The CDR3 DNA is TGTGCCAGTAGTATAGCGACGCGGGCTTACAATGAGCAGTTCTTC.

The J gene is TRBJ1-1, the V gene TRBV14, with D tentatively TRBD1 (5 bases). The CDR3 loop spans 16 amino acids. In germline, CDR1 is SGHDN, CDR2 FVKESK. Trimming removed 4 bases from V and 3 bases from J, with 18 bases in between. CDR3 nucleotides: TGTGCCAGCAGCCCGGGTAGGGGATCAAGGGACACTGAAGCTTTCTTT. This translates into CASSPGRGSRDTEAFF. Filled out from reference TRBV14 and TRBJ1-1, the complete variable domain reads EAGVTQFPSHSVIEKGQTVTLRCDPISGHDNLYWYRRVMGKEIKFLLHFVKESKQDESGMPNNRFLAERTGGTYSTLKVQPAELEDSGVYFCASSPGRGSRDTEAFFGQGTRLTVV.

The chain is built from TRBV5-1 and TRBJ2-1; D might be TRBD2 (5 bases). V was pared by 0 bases and J by 4 bases, with 14 bases between. Germline lookup yields CDR1 SGHRS and CDR2 YFSETQ. This CDR3 has 16 residues. CDR3 protein: CASSLGSGIEYNEQFF. CDR3 coding DNA: TGCGCCAGCAGCTTGGGGAGCGGCATAGAATACAATGAGCAGTTCTTC.

The CDR3 nucleotides are TGTGCCAGCACCCCCCCTCGCGGTACGCAGTATTTT. Protein sequence: CASTPPRGTQYF. V gene TRBV28 combines with J gene TRBJ2-3; D gene ambiguous. Germline CDR1 MDHEN, CDR2 SYDVKM. This CDR3 comprises 12 residues. The V end was cut by 7 bases, the J end by 8 bases, with 13 bases between.